This is a list of T cell receptor beta chains from one sample in a study of blood T cell repertoires in COVID-19. Method: immunoSEQ multiplex PCR; TCRdb's copy keeps in-frame clones and lacks some. The sample contains some 270,000 clones, 89% of which appear only once. Sequences were obtained from peripheral blood. These receptors all come from a middle-aged man with acute or convalescent COVID-19. Both conserved end residues are part of each CDR3. D genes are given only for firm matches. Rows may omit the clone size; those that give it use once, few, many or a size class.

size	length	D	V	J	CDR3	DNA
.	15	TRBD1	TRBV19	TRBJ1-2	CASSTRQGRNYGYTF	TGTGCCAGTAGTACCAGACAGGGGAGGAACTATGGCTACACCTTC
.	14	.	TRBV2	TRBJ1-2	CASSRTALNYGYTF	TGTGCCAGCTCCCGGACAGCCCTTAACTATGGCTACACCTTC
.	11	.	TRBV29-1	TRBJ1-3	CSVGLGNTIYF	TGCAGCGTTGGTCTTGGAAACACCATATATTTT
.	13	TRBD1	TRBV11-2	TRBJ1-1	CASRLRQGTEAFF	TGTGCCAGCAGGCTAAGACAGGGTACTGAAGCTTTCTTT
.	15	TRBD1	TRBV7-9	TRBJ2-5	CASSLAGTGTETQYF	TGTGCCAGCAGCTTAGCTGGGACAGGGACGGAGACCCAGTACTTC
.	13	.	TRBV7-9	TRBJ1-1	CASSLGEGTEAFF	TGTGCCAGCAGCTTAGGGGAGGGGACTGAAGCTTTCTTT
.	14	TRBD1	TRBV5-1	TRBJ2-7	CASSLVGQAVEQYF	TGCGCCAGCAGCTTGGTGGGACAGGCAGTCGAGCAGTACTTC
once	13	.	TRBV14	TRBJ1-2	CASSRDRLYGYTF	TGTGCCAGCAGCCGAGACAGGCTGTATGGCTACACCTTC
.	19	.	TRBV3-1/TRBV3-2	TRBJ2-2	CASSQGRLHLRGNTGELFF	TGTGCCAGCAGCCAAGGTCGATTACACCTACGGGGGAACACCGGGGAGCTGTTTTTT
.	13	.	TRBV7-2	TRBJ2-5	CTSGVRWQETQYF	TGTACTTCGGGGGTAAGGTGGCAAGAGACCCAGTACTTC
.	14	.	TRBV2	TRBJ1-1	CASSEGSMNTEAFF	TGTGCCAGCAGTGAGGGCAGCATGAACACTGAAGCTTTCTTT
.	14	.	TRBV7-3	TRBJ2-5	CASSISGDQETQYF	TGTGCCAGCAGCATCAGCGGAGACCAAGAGACCCAGTACTTC
.	13	.	TRBV18	TRBJ1-2	CASSPPGRAGYTF	TGTGCCAGCTCACCACCGGGCAGGGCTGGCTACACCTTC
.	17	TRBD2	TRBV27	TRBJ2-1	CASSLRLLAGGYNEQFF	TGTGCCAGCAGTTTGAGGCTCCTAGCGGGGGGGTACAATGAGCAGTTCTTC
.	16	.	TRBV18	TRBJ1-1	CASSPEGIRVNTEAFF	TGTGCCAGCTCACCAGAGGGTATAAGGGTGAACACTGAAGCTTTCTTT
.	14	.	TRBV21-1	TRBJ2-7	CASSDPRTFYEQYF	TGTGCCAGCAGCGACCCCCGGACTTTTTACGAGCAGTACTTC
.	16	.	TRBV4-1	TRBJ2-7	CASSQEGWLASYEQYF	TGCGCCAGCAGCCAAGAGGGATGGTTAGCGTCCTACGAGCAGTACTTC
.	16	TRBD1	TRBV18	TRBJ1-6	CASSPAGGGYNSPLHF	TGTGCCAGCTCACCAGCAGGGGGCGGGTATAATTCACCCCTCCACTTT
.	16	TRBD1	TRBV5-1	TRBJ1-3	CASSLAGQGSGNTIYF	TGCGCCAGCAGCTTAGCAGGACAGGGGTCTGGAAACACCATATATTTT
.	15	.	TRBV6-5	TRBJ1-6	CASSYGAGLDSPLHF	TGTGCCAGCAGTTATGGGGCAGGGCTGGATTCACCCCTCCACTTT
.	13	.	TRBV12-3/TRBV12-4	TRBJ1-5	CASSLDRDQPQHF	TGTGCCAGCAGTTTAGACAGGGATCAGCCCCAGCATTTT
.	16	.	TRBV7-9	TRBJ2-3	CASSAGQTPRTDTQYF	TGTGCCAGCAGCGCCGGACAGACCCCCCGCACAGATACGCAGTATTTT
.	15	TRBD1	TRBV15	TRBJ1-5	CATSFTGGRNQPQHF	TGTGCCACCAGCTTTACAGGGGGCCGTAATCAGCCCCAGCATTTT
.	16	TRBD1	TRBV5-4	TRBJ2-5	CASSPPGQAGRETQYF	TGTGCCAGCAGCCCACCGGGACAGGCCGGACGGGAGACCCAGTACTTC
.	17	TRBD2	TRBV14	TRBJ2-1	CASSQETRLAVYNEQFF	TGTGCCAGCAGCCAAGAAACGAGACTAGCGGTCTACAATGAGCAGTTCTTC
.	14	.	TRBV19	TRBJ1-6	CASSTDRNSSPLHF	TGTGCCAGTAGTACTGACCGGAACAGCTCACCCCTCCACTTT
.	15	TRBD1	TRBV5-1	TRBJ1-1	CASSLQGEAYTEAFF	TGCGCCAGCAGCTTACAGGGGGAGGCGTATACTGAAGCTTTCTTT
few	14	TRBD2	TRBV3-1/TRBV3-2	TRBJ2-2	CATGTSGDTGELFF	TGTGCCACTGGGACTAGCGGGGACACCGGGGAGCTGTTTTTT
.	14	.	TRBV6-5	TRBJ1-3	CASITDISGNTIYF	TGTGCCAGCATTACGGACATCTCTGGAAACACCATATATTTT
.	12	.	TRBV7-9	TRBJ1-1	CASSSQGLEAFF	TGTGCCAGCAGCTCACAGGGTTTGGAGGCTTTCTTT
.	11	.	TRBV2	TRBJ1-2	CAGSGGWGYTF	TGTGCCGGTTCGGGGGGCTGGGGCTACACCTTC
.	16	.	TRBV29-1	TRBJ2-4	CSVEVVGGLAKNIQYF	TGCAGCGTTGAAGTTGTCGGGGGGCTTGCCAAAAACATTCAGTACTTC
.	14	.	TRBV18	TRBJ2-5	CASSPTGDQETQYF	TGTGCCAGCTCCCCTACGGGGGACCAAGAGACCCAGTACTTC
.	14	.	TRBV18	TRBJ1-5	CASSPPGRDQPQHF	TGTGCCAGCTCACCACCGGGGAGGGATCAGCCCCAGCATTTT
.	13	TRBD1	TRBV12-3/TRBV12-4	TRBJ1-1	CASSLAGGMGAFF	TGTGCCAGCAGTTTAGCAGGGGGCATGGGTGCTTTCTTT
.	16	TRBD1	TRBV19	TRBJ1-3	CASTPPGTGAGNTIYF	TGTGCCAGTACCCCCCCCGGGACAGGGGCTGGAAACACCATATATTTT
.	15	TRBD1	TRBV6-5	TRBJ2-3	CASSSGTGLTDTQYF	TGTGCCAGCAGCTCCGGGACAGGGCTCACAGATACGCAGTATTTT
.	17	.	TRBV6-2/TRBV6-3	TRBJ2-3	CASSYSLTSASTDTQYF	TGTGCCAGCAGTTACTCGTTGACTAGTGCTAGCACAGATACGCAGTATTTT
.	15	.	TRBV2	TRBJ2-5	CASPRQGGPQETQYF	TGTGCCAGCCCGCGCCAGGGGGGCCCCCAAGAGACCCAGTACTTC
.	15	.	TRBV30	TRBJ1-6	CAWSQGAGAYSPLHF	TGTGCCTGGAGCCAAGGCGCGGGGGCGTATTCACCCCTCCACTTT
.	17	.	TRBV3-1/TRBV3-2	TRBJ1-6	CASSQGQLLSYNSPLHF	TGTGCCAGCAGCCAAGGACAGCTACTCTCCTATAATTCACCCCTCCACTTT
few	16	.	TRBV7-8	TRBJ2-5	CASRLDEQGLRETQYF	TGTGCCAGCAGACTCGATGAACAGGGTTTGCGGGAGACCCAGTACTTC
.	14	.	TRBV9	TRBJ1-2	CASSEQAGRYGYTF	TGTGCCAGCAGCGAACAAGCAGGGCGCTATGGCTACACCTTC
.	17	.	TRBV29-1	TRBJ1-1	CSVEPRGRGMSGTEAFF	TGCAGCGTTGAACCCCGGGGAAGGGGGATGTCGGGCACTGAAGCTTTCTTT
.	18	TRBD1	TRBV7-9	TRBJ2-1	CASSLRGRRLGRDNEQFF	TGTGCCAGCAGCTTAAGGGGGCGGCGACTTGGGCGCGACAATGAGCAGTTCTTC
.	14	.	TRBV7-3	TRBJ2-5	CASSLRIQGETQYF	TGTGCCAGCAGCTTACGCATCCAGGGGGAGACCCAGTACTTC
.	14	TRBD1	TRBV18	TRBJ1-6	CASSRQGQSSPLHF	TGTGCCAGCTCACGACAGGGACAGTCTTCACCCCTCCACTTT
.	15	TRBD1	TRBV7-9	TRBJ2-7	CASSSLGQGSYEQYF	TGTGCCAGCAGCTCCCTGGGACAGGGATCATACGAGCAGTACTTC
once	16	TRBD2	TRBV5-4	TRBJ2-2	CASSLPGGFGTGELFF	TGTGCCAGCAGCTTGCCCGGGGGGTTTGGCACCGGGGAGCTGTTTTTT
.	15	TRBD1	TRBV7-9	TRBJ1-5	CASSLDGQGHQPQHF	TGTGCCAGCAGCTTAGACGGACAGGGCCATCAGCCCCAGCATTTT
.	14	TRBD1	TRBV19	TRBJ2-7	CASSPTGTAYEQYF	TGTGCCAGTAGTCCGACAGGGACCGCCTACGAGCAGTACTTC
.	12	.	TRBV20-1	TRBJ2-7	CSASGADYEQYF	TGCAGTGCTAGTGGGGCCGACTACGAGCAGTACTTC
.	16	.	TRBV9	TRBJ1-1	CASSPTPGQPNTEAFF	TGTGCCAGCAGCCCTACTCCCGGACAGCCGAACACTGAAGCTTTCTTT
.	15	TRBD1	TRBV11-3	TRBJ2-7	CASSPRTGGAYEQYF	TGTGCCAGCAGCCCACGGACAGGGGGCGCGTACGAGCAGTACTTC
once	18	TRBD2	TRBV19	TRBJ2-5	CASSPMGGTSGAQETQYF	TGTGCCAGTAGCCCAATGGGAGGGACTAGCGGGGCCCAAGAGACCCAGTACTTC